This T cell receptor (beta chain) originates from a study of OX40 agonist ivuxolimab in advanced cancers. Losses at the gene ends were 4 bases for V and 5 bases for J; bases not matched to a gene: 8. The CDR3 has 17 residues. CDR1 is SNHLY, CDR2 FYNNEI, per germline. This table comes from immunoSEQ multiplex PCR, and its TCRdb copy is limited to in-frame clones, with some not included. The data show fewer than 70,000 clones, about 84% seen once. The V and J genes are TRBV2 and TRBJ2-5; 15 bases are a match to TRBD2. The sequences come from CD4+ or CD8+ T cells sorted from blood, collected in a trial of the OX40 agonist ivuxolimab. The receptor comes from an adult with an advanced solid tumor such as melanoma, head and neck, liver or kidney cancer. The CDR3 loop reads CASSAEPGLAGGETQYF. In nucleotides, the CDR3 is TGTGCCAGCAGTGCCGAACCAGGACTAGCGGGGGGGGAGACCCAGTACTTC.